This TCR beta chain was sequenced for a study of vaccination and CD4 T cells after COVID-19. Study-wide context: Post-COVID draws came a median 101 days after diagnosis (range 35 to 161).

As for time point: late sampling 161 to 241 days after vaccination in a few convalescent patients. This clonotype was observed a handful of times. The CDR3 loop spans 16 amino acids. V lost 2 bases and J 3 bases, leaving 20 bases between the germline ends. In germline, CDR1 is DFQATT, CDR2 SNEGSKA (reference sequence). MiXCR, applied by TCRdb to the PCR reads, yields one record per CDR3 protein. Seen here are about 28,000 distinct CDR3 sequences, approximately 49% observed once, and the top ten hold about 5.7%. This sample comprised CD4+ T cells from blood, obtained about 7 months after SARS-CoV-2 vaccination. This rearrangement joins TRBV20-1 to TRBJ2-7, with no clear D. The source is a human donor who had recovered from COVID-19. The CDR3 nucleotides are TGCAGTGCTAGACCCCGACAACCCATGGACGTCTACGAGCAGTACTTC. This sequence encodes CSARPRQPMDVYEQYF.